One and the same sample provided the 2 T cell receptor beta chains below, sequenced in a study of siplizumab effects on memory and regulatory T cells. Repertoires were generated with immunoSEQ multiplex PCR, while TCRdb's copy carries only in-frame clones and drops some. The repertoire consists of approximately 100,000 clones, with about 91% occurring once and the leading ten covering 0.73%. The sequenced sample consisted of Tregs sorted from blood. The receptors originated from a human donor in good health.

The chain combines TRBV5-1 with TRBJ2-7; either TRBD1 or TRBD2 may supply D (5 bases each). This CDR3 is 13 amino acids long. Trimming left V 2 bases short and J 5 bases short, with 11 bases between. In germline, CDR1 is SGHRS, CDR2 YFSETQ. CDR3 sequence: CASSFSRDHEQYF. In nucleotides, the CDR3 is TGCGCCAGCAGCTTTTCCAGGGACCACGAGCAGTACTTC.

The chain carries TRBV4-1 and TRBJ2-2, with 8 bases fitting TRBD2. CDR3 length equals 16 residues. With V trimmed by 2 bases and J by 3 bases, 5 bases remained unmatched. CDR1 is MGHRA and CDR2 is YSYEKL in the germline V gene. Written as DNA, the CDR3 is TGCGCCAGCAGCCAAAGGACTAGCTCGGACACCGGGGAGCTGTTTTTT. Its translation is CASSQRTSSDTGELFF.